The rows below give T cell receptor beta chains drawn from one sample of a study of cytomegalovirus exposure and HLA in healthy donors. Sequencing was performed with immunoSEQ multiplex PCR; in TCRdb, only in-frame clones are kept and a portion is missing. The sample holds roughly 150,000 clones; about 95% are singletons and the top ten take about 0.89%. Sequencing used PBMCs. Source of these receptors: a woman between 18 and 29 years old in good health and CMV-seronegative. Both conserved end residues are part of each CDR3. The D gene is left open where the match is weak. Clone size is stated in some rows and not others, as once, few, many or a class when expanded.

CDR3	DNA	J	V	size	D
CASRRGGGSTEAFF	TGTGCCAGTAGGCGTGGGGGAGGGAGCACTGAAGCTTTCTTT	TRBJ1-1	TRBV19	NA	NA
CASSSAGAVGYTF	TGTGCCAGTAGTTCGGCAGGGGCTGTAGGCTACACCTTC	TRBJ1-2	TRBV19	NA	NA
CASSPQAGNEKLFF	TGTGCCAGCAGTCCTCAGGCAGGGAATGAAAAACTGTTTTTT	TRBJ1-4	TRBV2	NA	NA
CSVEGEGQGVQETQYF	TGCAGCGTTGAAGGTGAAGGACAGGGGGTCCAAGAGACCCAGTACTTC	TRBJ2-5	TRBV29-1	once	TRBD1
CASSLAGEPYTGELFF	TGTGCCAGCAGCTTGGCGGGGGAACCCTACACCGGGGAGCTGTTTTTT	TRBJ2-2	TRBV7-2	NA	TRBD2
CASSVRESAGPQHF	TGTGCCAGCAGCGTCCGCGAGAGCGCGGGGCCCCAGCATTTT	TRBJ1-5	TRBV9	NA	NA
CASSYGGAEQETQYF	TGTGCCAGCAGTTACGGAGGGGCCGAACAAGAGACCCAGTACTTC	TRBJ2-5	TRBV6-6	NA	NA
CASSQLAGGPGDTQYF	TGTGCCAGCAGCCAACTAGCGGGGGGGCCAGGAGATACGCAGTATTTT	TRBJ2-3	TRBV4-2	NA	TRBD2
CAWSNMRGNEAFF	TGTGCCTGGAGTAATATGCGGGGCAATGAAGCTTTCTTT	TRBJ1-1	TRBV30	NA	NA
CASNGIAGKYTGELFF	TGTGCCAGCAACGGAATAGCGGGGAAGTACACCGGGGAGCTGTTTTTT	TRBJ2-2	TRBV2	NA	TRBD2
CASSLSGSREGETQYF	TGCGCCAGCAGCTTGTCGGGCTCCCGGGAAGGAGAGACCCAGTACTTC	TRBJ2-5	TRBV5-1	NA	NA
CASSQESPGFQPQHF	TGCGCCAGCAGCCAAGAATCCCCGGGGTTTCAGCCCCAGCATTTT	TRBJ1-5	TRBV4-1	NA	NA
CASSLGIGSGGAVETQYF	TGTGCCAGCAGCTTAGGGATCGGGAGCGGGGGGGCCGTTGAGACCCAGTACTTC	TRBJ2-5	TRBV7-6	NA	TRBD2
CASSYSRGRGNTIYF	TGTGCCAGCAGTTACTCGAGGGGGCGTGGAAACACCATATATTTT	TRBJ1-3	TRBV6-5	NA	TRBD1
CAWNVGRENTEAFF	TGTGCCTGGAACGTAGGCAGGGAGAACACTGAAGCTTTCTTT	TRBJ1-1	TRBV30	NA	NA
CASSSGGLGWQETQYF	TGTGCCAGCAGTAGCGGAGGACTAGGATGGCAAGAGACCCAGTACTTC	TRBJ2-5	TRBV2	NA	TRBD2
CASSQDSGGTEAFF	TGCGCCAGCAGCCAAGATTCGGGGGGAACTGAAGCTTTCTTT	TRBJ1-1	TRBV4-3	NA	NA
CASSSGDVYNSPLHF	TGTGCCAGCAGCTCAGGGGACGTCTATAATTCACCCCTCCACTTT	TRBJ1-6	TRBV7-8	once	NA
CASSVERGSYSGNTIYF	TGTGCCAGCAGTGTGGAGCGGGGCTCCTACTCTGGAAACACCATATATTTT	TRBJ1-3	TRBV2	NA	NA
CASSLSLETQYF	TGTGCCAGCAGCTTATCTCTAGAGACCCAGTACTTC	TRBJ2-5	TRBV5-6	NA	NA
CASSLGTSGGTEQFF	TGTGCCAGCAGCTTGGGGACTAGCGGGGGTACAGAGCAGTTCTTC	TRBJ2-1	TRBV5-4	NA	TRBD2
CASSGGPGWNYEQYF	TGTGCCAGCAGCGGTGGGCCGGGGTGGAATTACGAGCAGTACTTC	TRBJ2-7	TRBV7-9	NA	NA
CASSLERDRAQETQYF	TGTGCCAGCAGCTTGGAAAGGGACAGGGCACAAGAGACCCAGTACTTC	TRBJ2-5	TRBV5-6	NA	TRBD1
CASSGEGTGNSPLHF	TGTGCCAGCAGTGGCGAGGGTACCGGGAATTCACCCCTCCACTTT	TRBJ1-6	TRBV2	NA	NA
CASSSPKFIGNEQFF	TGTGCCAGCAGCTCACCAAAATTTATCGGGAATGAGCAGTTCTTC	TRBJ2-1	TRBV7-9	NA	NA
CASSPDRGRVGELFF	TGCGCCAGCAGCCCAGACAGGGGGCGCGTCGGGGAGCTGTTTTTT	TRBJ2-2	TRBV5-1	NA	TRBD1
CASSSLRRGGSSQHF	TGTGCCAGCAGTTCCCTGCGAAGAGGAGGCAGTTCCCAGCATTTT	TRBJ1-5	TRBV28	NA	NA
CASSFRDSTDTQYF	TGTGCCAGCAGTTTCAGGGATAGCACAGATACGCAGTATTTT	TRBJ2-3	TRBV28	NA	NA
CASSLSGRQGWTQYF	TGTGCCAGCAGTTTATCCGGGAGACAGGGTTGGACCCAGTACTTC	TRBJ2-5	TRBV27	NA	NA
CASSEYGPDRSGDYGYTF	TGTGCCAGCAGTGAATATGGCCCGGACAGGTCTGGGGACTATGGCTACACCTTC	TRBJ1-2	TRBV25-1	NA	TRBD1
CASSPGGAGELFF	TGCGCCAGCAGCCCGGGGGGAGCCGGGGAGCTGTTTTTT	TRBJ2-2	TRBV5-1	NA	TRBD2
CATLGGSEAFF	TGTGCCACCCTGGGGGGGTCTGAAGCTTTCTTT	TRBJ1-1	TRBV7-9	once	NA
CASSSRTGHTNSNQPQHF	TGTGCCAGTAGTTCCCGGACAGGGCACACCAATAGCAATCAGCCCCAGCATTTT	TRBJ1-5	TRBV19	NA	TRBD1
CASSTSGTRYGYTF	TGTGCCAGTAGTACTTCCGGGACACGCTATGGCTACACCTTC	TRBJ1-2	TRBV19	NA	NA
CASSSPGVSGANVLTF	TGTGCCAGCAGCTCCCCGGGAGTCTCTGGGGCCAACGTCCTGACTTTC	TRBJ2-6	TRBV7-3	once	NA
CASSFNSKTETQYF	TGTGCCAGCAGCTTTAATAGCAAAACAGAGACCCAGTACTTC	TRBJ2-5	TRBV7-2	NA	NA
CASRLAGGMETQYF	TGTGCCAGCCGACTAGCGGGGGGGATGGAGACCCAGTACTTC	TRBJ2-5	TRBV25-1	NA	TRBD2
CASSQGQQNTEAFF	TGTGCCAGCAGCCAGGGACAGCAGAACACTGAAGCTTTCTTT	TRBJ1-1	TRBV7-9	once	TRBD1
CASSEVVQTNEAFF	TGTGCCAGCAGTGAAGTAGTACAGACCAATGAAGCTTTCTTT	TRBJ1-1	TRBV6-1	NA	NA
CASSTALFAGRNIQYF	TGTGCCAGCAGTACCGCCCTATTTGCGGGGAGGAACATTCAGTACTTC	TRBJ2-4	TRBV6-6	NA	NA
CSVVGTGYGYTF	TGCAGCGTTGTCGGAACAGGGTATGGCTACACCTTC	TRBJ1-2	TRBV29-1	NA	NA
CSTGGFTEAFF	TGCAGTACCGGGGGTTTCACTGAAGCTTTCTTT	TRBJ1-1	TRBV20-1	NA	NA
CASSDPRLAPYEQYF	TGTGCCAGCAGCGACCCCAGACTAGCTCCCTACGAGCAGTACTTC	TRBJ2-7	TRBV7-6	NA	TRBD2
CASSLSNRDYGYTF	TGTGCCAGCAGCTTGTCTAACAGGGACTATGGCTACACCTTC	TRBJ1-2	TRBV5-6	NA	NA
CASSRTAYTDTQYF	TGTGCCAGCAGTCGGACAGCGTACACAGATACGCAGTATTTT	TRBJ2-3	TRBV6-1	NA	NA
CASRKLAGGNEQFF	TGTGCCAGCAGGAAACTAGCGGGGGGGAATGAGCAGTTCTTC	TRBJ2-1	TRBV27	NA	TRBD2
CASSEARTGGREAFF	TGTGCCAGCAGTGAAGCTCGGACAGGGGGTCGTGAAGCTTTCTTT	TRBJ1-1	TRBV6-1	NA	TRBD1
CASSYAGVDTGELFF	TGTGCCAGCAGTTACGCAGGGGTGGACACCGGGGAGCTGTTTTTT	TRBJ2-2	TRBV6-5	NA	NA
CATRSGGLTDTQYF	TGTGCCACCAGATCCGGGGGGTTGACAGATACGCAGTATTTT	TRBJ2-3	TRBV15	NA	TRBD2
CAIKGQGISYGYTF	TGTGCCATCAAGGGACAGGGGATTTCCTATGGCTACACCTTC	TRBJ1-2	TRBV10-3	NA	TRBD1
CASSLAFKRGTDEQYF	TGTGCCAGCAGCTTAGCTTTCAAAAGGGGGACCGACGAGCAGTACTTC	TRBJ2-7	TRBV7-6	NA	NA
CAWTGRRGKVETQYF	TGTGCCTGGACGGGGCGGCGGGGGAAGGTGGAGACCCAGTACTTC	TRBJ2-5	TRBV30	once	TRBD2
CASSYRGGASYNEQFF	TGTGCCAGCAGTTACCGCGGGGGGGCCTCGTACAATGAGCAGTTCTTC	TRBJ2-1	TRBV6-5	NA	TRBD2
CASSLSPSGVAFF	TGTGCCAGCAGCCTAAGCCCCTCCGGGGTAGCTTTCTTT	TRBJ1-1	TRBV6-6	NA	NA
CASSLDPTGGDTEAFF	TGCGCCAGCAGCTTGGACCCGACAGGGGGTGACACTGAAGCTTTCTTT	TRBJ1-1	TRBV5-1	NA	TRBD1
CASVRAGGTLADTQYF	TGTGCCAGCGTGAGGGCGGGAGGAACACTGGCAGATACGCAGTATTTT	TRBJ2-3	TRBV7-2	NA	TRBD2
CASSLFQGASDEQYF	TGTGCCAGCAGTTTATTTCAGGGGGCGTCGGACGAGCAGTACTTC	TRBJ2-7	TRBV27	NA	TRBD1
CAWSGGWQVRAFF	TGTGCCTGGAGTGGGGGCTGGCAAGTTCGAGCTTTCTTT	TRBJ1-1	TRBV30	NA	NA
CASSLVSGGAYNEQFF	TGTGCCAGCAGCTTAGTAAGCGGGGGGGCCTACAATGAGCAGTTCTTC	TRBJ2-1	TRBV7-2	NA	TRBD2
CASRGLAGGSYEQYF	TGTGCCAGCAGGGGCCTAGCGGGGGGTTCCTACGAGCAGTACTTC	TRBJ2-7	TRBV6-1	NA	TRBD2